Each of the 14 T cell receptor beta chains below was sequenced from the same sample in a study of shared clonotypes between healthy human individuals (dated by TCRdb to 2018 to 2020). Library prep was done by the immunoSEQ multiplex PCR assay. The source is immuneACCESS, and TCRdb retained only in-frame sequences with V and J called. Part of the clones is not carried over; for the studies checked, unresolved V genes explain less than half of this, and the remainder is unexplained. This sample is represented by approximately 2,000,000 clones; around 93% of them were singletons. The top ten hold around 1.7% of the sample. For the CD8 naive samples, CD45RO-negative cells were positively selected for CCR7, yielding a CD45RA+CCR7+ population from which TemRA cells were excluded. Material for sequencing was naive CD8+ T cells from PBMCs. Sample cell subset or site, as interpreted from the label and publication: CD45RA+CCR7+. These receptors were taken from a man aged 18 to 35 in good health. Some clones in this sample may be carry-over from other donors' samples.

The chain combines TRBV7-9 with TRBJ2-7; D perhaps matches TRBD2 (5 bases). Germline assignment: CDR1 SEHNR and CDR2 FQNEAQ (reference sequence). The CDR3 runs 14 residues. Trimming shortened V by 3 bases and J by 6 bases, and 15 bases separated the two germline ends. In DNA, the CDR3 is TGTGCCAGCAGCTTCGGAGGTAGGATGGGCGAGCAGTACTTC. Its protein is CASSFGGRMGEQYF.

V usage is TRBV27 and J usage is TRBJ2-7, with 7 bases lining up with TRBD1. Germline V gene sequence: CDR1 MNHEY, CDR2 SMNVEV (reference sequence). V was pared by 5 bases and J by 0 bases, with 10 bases of the junction left unmatched. CDR3 length equals 16 residues. CDR3 amino acids: CASSPSSGQTSYEQYF. The CDR3 DNA reads as TGTGCCAGCAGTCCAAGTTCGGGACAGACCTCCTACGAGCAGTACTTC.

The chain combines TRBV6-5 with TRBJ1-2, with a weak D call TRBD1 (5 bases). Germline-derived CDR1 and CDR2 are MNHEY and SVGAGI. The CDR3 loop spans 14 amino acids. The V and J ends lost 2 bases and 4 bases respectively, with 11 bases between them. The CDR3 coding sequence is TGTGCCAGCAGTTACGGGACCCGCCTCTATGGCTACACCTTC. Translating it yields CASSYGTRLYGYTF.

The chain uses TRBV15 and TRBJ2-7, with 10 bases aligning to TRBD2. The germline V gene encodes CDR1 LNHNV and CDR2 YYDKDF (reference sequence). This CDR3 is 19 amino acids long. The V segment lost 0 bases and the J segment 6 bases; nucleotides outside the gene matches: 17. The CDR3 spells CATSRDIRFGLAESGEQYF. The CDR3 bases are TGTGCCACCAGCAGAGATATCAGGTTCGGACTAGCGGAGTCCGGCGAGCAGTACTTC. Using reference TRBV15 and TRBJ2-7 for the parts outside the CDR3, the full variable domain is DAMVIQNPRYQVTQFGKPVTLSCSQTLNHNVMYWYQQKSSQAPKLLFHYYDKDFNNEADTPDNFQSRRPNTSFCFLDIRSPGLGDTAMYLCATSRDIRFGLAESGEQYFGPGTRLTVT.

V is TRBV10-3 and J is TRBJ1-2; D not certain. The CDR3 covers 13 residues. V was trimmed by 2 bases and J by 8 bases, leaving 12 bases between them. The germline V gene encodes CDR1 ENHRY and CDR2 SYGVKD. The CDR3 spells CAISEIGLGGYTF. The CDR3 DNA follows: TGTGCCATCAGTGAGATTGGATTGGGGGGCTACACCTTC.

The V gene is TRBV19, the J gene TRBJ2-5; D is possibly TRBD2 (6 bases). Looked up from germline, CDR1 is LNHDA and CDR2 is SQIVND (reference sequence). The CDR3 loop spans 14 amino acids. The V end was cut by 5 bases, the J end by 5 bases, with 15 bases between. CDR3 residues: CASSPQRVGETQYF. The CDR3 DNA reads TGTGCCAGTAGTCCCCAGCGGGTCGGTGAGACCCAGTACTTC.

This sequence joins TRBV7-8 and TRBJ2-5; 9 nucleotides agree with TRBD1. The CDR3 consists of 16 residues. The germline gives CDR1 SGHVS, CDR2 FQNEAQ. With 5 bases clipped from V and 5 bases from J, the junction kept 12 bases outside the gene matches. The CDR3 DNA sequence: TGTGCCAGCAGCCACCCGGACAGGGGATTGGACGAGACCCAGTACTTC. It translates to CASSHPDRGLDETQYF. Using reference TRBV7-8 and TRBJ2-5 for the parts outside the CDR3, the full variable domain is GAGVSQSPRYKVAKRGQDVALRCDPISGHVSLFWYQQALGQGPEFLTYFQNEAQLDKSGLPSDRFFAERPEGSVSTLKIQRTQQEDSAVYLCASSHPDRGLDETQYFGPGTRLLVL.

This chain uses TRBV5-8 with TRBJ1-1; D gene ambiguous. The V end lost 0 bases, the J end lost 0 bases, and 6 bases lay between the germline ends. This CDR3 has 14 residues. Germline assignment: CDR1 SGHTS and CDR2 YDEGEE. CDR3 DNA sequence: TGTGCCAGCAGCTTGGGTTATTTGAACACTGAAGCTTTCTTT. This encodes CASSLGYLNTEAFF.

This chain uses TRBV13 with TRBJ2-7, with D perhaps assigned TRBD1 or TRBD2 (5 bases each). CDR1 and CDR2 from the germline V gene are PRHDT and FYEKMQ (reference sequence). V was trimmed by 6 bases and J by 7 bases, leaving 16 bases between them. The CDR3 consists of 13 residues. The CDR3 region is CASSWDPTKEQYF. The DNA of the CDR3 is TGTGCCAGCAGTTGGGACCCGACGAAGGAGCAGTACTTC.

The chain recombines TRBV7-3 with TRBJ2-7; maybe TRBD2 (6 bases). The V and J ends lost 2 bases and 0 bases respectively, with 11 bases between them. Germline V gene lookup returns CDR1 SGHTA and CDR2 FQGTGA. CDR3 length: 15 residues. The CDR3 DNA sequence: TGTGCCAGCAGCTTACTCTCTAGCGACTCCTACGAGCAGTACTTC. Translated, it gives CASSLLSSDSYEQYF.

V usage is TRBV5-1 and J usage is TRBJ2-2; D could derive from TRBD1 or TRBD2 (6 bases each). Germline lookup yields CDR1 SGHRS and CDR2 YFSETQ. CDR3 length: 16 amino acids. V shed 2 bases and J shed 0 bases, with 11 bases lying between them. CDR3 sequence: CASSFRRGANTGELFF. Written as DNA, the CDR3 is TGCGCCAGCAGCTTCAGAAGGGGGGCGAACACCGGGGAGCTGTTTTTT.

This chain's CDR3 is CASSLRGAHGGDNEQFF. The CDR3 DNA follows: TGTGCCAGCAGTTTAAGGGGGGCGCATGGAGGGGACAATGAGCAGTTCTTC. J is TRBJ2-1 and V is TRBV28, with D tentatively TRBD1 or TRBD2 (6 bases each). Trimming left V 2 bases short and J 5 bases short, with 19 bases between. This CDR3 contains 17 residues. Germline CDR1 and CDR2: MDHEN and SYDVKM.

The rearrangement links TRBV29-1 to TRBJ2-7, with a tentative D call TRBD2 (5 bases). The CDR3 is 15 residues long. The V end was cut by 6 bases, the J end by 0 bases, with 18 bases between. The germline V gene has CDR1 SQVTM and CDR2 ANQGSEA. The CDR3 spells CSVRRPAASSYEQYF. DNA for the CDR3: TGCAGCGTCCGCCGGCCAGCGGCCAGCTCCTACGAGCAGTACTTC.

V usage is TRBV27 and J usage is TRBJ2-3, with 11 bases identical to TRBD2. V lost 5 bases and J lost 5; bases outside the gene matches: 9. The CDR3 totals 16 residues. From germline, CDR1 is MNHEY and CDR2 SMNVEV (reference sequence). This CDR3 reads CASSGGTSGQGDTQYF. The CDR3 DNA sequence: TGTGCCAGCAGTGGGGGGACTAGCGGCCAGGGAGATACGCAGTATTTT.